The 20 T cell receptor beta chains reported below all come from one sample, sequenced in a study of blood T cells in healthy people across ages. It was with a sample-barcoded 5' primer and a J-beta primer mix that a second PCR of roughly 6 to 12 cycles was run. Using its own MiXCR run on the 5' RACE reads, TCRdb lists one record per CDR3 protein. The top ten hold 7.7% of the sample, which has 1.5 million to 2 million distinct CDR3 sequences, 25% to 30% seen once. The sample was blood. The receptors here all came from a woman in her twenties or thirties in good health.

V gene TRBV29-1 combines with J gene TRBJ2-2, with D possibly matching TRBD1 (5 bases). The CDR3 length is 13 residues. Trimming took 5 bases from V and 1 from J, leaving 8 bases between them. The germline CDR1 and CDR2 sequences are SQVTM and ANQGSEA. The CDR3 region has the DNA TGCAGCGTTTTCCAGGGGAACACCGGGGAGCTGTTTTTT. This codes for CSVFQGNTGELFF.

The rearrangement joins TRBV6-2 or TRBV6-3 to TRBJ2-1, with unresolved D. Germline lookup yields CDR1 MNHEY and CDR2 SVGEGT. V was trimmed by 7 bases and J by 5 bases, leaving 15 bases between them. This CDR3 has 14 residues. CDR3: CASNTRRAHNEQFF. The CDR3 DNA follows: TGTGCCAGCAACACCCGCCGGGCACACAATGAGCAGTTCTTC.

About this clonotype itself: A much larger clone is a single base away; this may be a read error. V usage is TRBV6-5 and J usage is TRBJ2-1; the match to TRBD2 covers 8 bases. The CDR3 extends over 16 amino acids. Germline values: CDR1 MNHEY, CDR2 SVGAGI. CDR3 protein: CASSSRAGAVYNEQCF. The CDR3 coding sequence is TGTGCCAGCAGTTCTCGAGCGGGAGCGGTCTACAATGAGCAGTGCTTC.

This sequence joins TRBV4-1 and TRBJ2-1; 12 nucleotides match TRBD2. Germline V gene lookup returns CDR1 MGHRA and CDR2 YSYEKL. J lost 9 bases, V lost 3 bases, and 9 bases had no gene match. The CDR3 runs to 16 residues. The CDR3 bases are TGCGCCAGCAGCCAGGGACCTAGCGGGGGGGCCGGTGAGCAGTTCTTC. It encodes CASSQGPSGGAGEQFF.

The CDR3 region has the DNA TGCGCCAGCAGCCCAGTTTTTAGGGGAGAGACCCAGTACTTC. It yields the protein CASSPVFRGETQYF. The genes are TRBV5-1 and TRBJ2-5; a possible D gene is TRBD1 (5 bases). This CDR3 contains 14 residues. Germline CDR1 SGHRS, CDR2 YFSETQ. V was shortened by 4 bases and J by 4 bases, with 14 bases between the two germline ends.

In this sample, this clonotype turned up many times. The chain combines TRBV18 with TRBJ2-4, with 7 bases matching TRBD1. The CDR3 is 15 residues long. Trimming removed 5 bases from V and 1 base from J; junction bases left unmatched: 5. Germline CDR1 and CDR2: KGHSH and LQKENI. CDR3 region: CASSTQGQAKNIQYF. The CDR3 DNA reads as TGTGCCAGCTCAACACAGGGGCAGGCCAAAAACATTCAGTACTTC.

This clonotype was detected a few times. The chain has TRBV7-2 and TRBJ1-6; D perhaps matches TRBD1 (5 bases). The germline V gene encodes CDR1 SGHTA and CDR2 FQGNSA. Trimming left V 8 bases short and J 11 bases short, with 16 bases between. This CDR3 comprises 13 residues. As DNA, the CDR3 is TGTGCCAGCTCCCTGGGGAAAGGGGCACCCCTCCACTTT. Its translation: CASSLGKGAPLHF.

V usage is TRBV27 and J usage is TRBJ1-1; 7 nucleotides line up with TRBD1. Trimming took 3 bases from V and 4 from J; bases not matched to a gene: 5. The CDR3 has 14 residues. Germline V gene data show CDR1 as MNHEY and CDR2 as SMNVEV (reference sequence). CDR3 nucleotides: TGTGCCAGCAGTTTCAAGGGGGCAAGCACTGAAGCTTTCTTT. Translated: CASSFKGASTEAFF.

The CDR3 here is CASMVRQGNTEAFF. For the CDR3, the DNA is TGTGCCAGCATGGTGAGACAGGGGAACACTGAAGCTTTCTTT. V usage is TRBV27 and J usage is TRBJ1-1, with 7 bases aligning to TRBD1. This CDR3 contains 14 residues. V was clipped by 7 bases and J by 1 base; unmatched bases: 6. Germline values: CDR1 MNHEY, CDR2 SMNVEV (reference sequence).

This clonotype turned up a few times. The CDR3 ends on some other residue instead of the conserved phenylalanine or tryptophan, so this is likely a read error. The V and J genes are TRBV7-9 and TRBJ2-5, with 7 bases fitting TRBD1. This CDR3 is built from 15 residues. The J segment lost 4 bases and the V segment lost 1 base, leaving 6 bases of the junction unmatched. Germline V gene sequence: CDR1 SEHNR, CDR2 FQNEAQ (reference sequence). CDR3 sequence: CASSLGGQDVETQYL. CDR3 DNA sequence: TGTGCCAGCAGCTTAGGAGGACAGGACGTAGAGACCCAGTACTTA.

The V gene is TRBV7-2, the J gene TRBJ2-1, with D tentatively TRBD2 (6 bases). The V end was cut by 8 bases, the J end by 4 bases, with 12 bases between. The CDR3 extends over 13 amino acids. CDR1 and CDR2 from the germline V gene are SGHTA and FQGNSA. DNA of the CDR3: TGTGCCAGCCGTAGCGGAATGTACAATGAGCAGTTCTTC. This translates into CASRSGMYNEQFF.

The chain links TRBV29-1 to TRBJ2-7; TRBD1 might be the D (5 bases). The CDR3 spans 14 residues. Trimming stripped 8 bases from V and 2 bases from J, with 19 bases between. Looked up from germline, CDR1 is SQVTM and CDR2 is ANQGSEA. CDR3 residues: CSPQVGLLTYEQYF. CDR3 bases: TGCAGCCCCCAGGTGGGGCTCCTAACCTACGAGCAGTACTTC.

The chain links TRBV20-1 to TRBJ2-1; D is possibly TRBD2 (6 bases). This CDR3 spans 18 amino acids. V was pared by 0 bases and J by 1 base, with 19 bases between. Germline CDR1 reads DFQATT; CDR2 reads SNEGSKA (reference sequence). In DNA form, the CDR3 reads TGCAGTGCTAGAGATCCCTCTCGACTAGTTGGGTCCTACAATGAGCAGTTCTTC. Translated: CSARDPSRLVGSYNEQFF.

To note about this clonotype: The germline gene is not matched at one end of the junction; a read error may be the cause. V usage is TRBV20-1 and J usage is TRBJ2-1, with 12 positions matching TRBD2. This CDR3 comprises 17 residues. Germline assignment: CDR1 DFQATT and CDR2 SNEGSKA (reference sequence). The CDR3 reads CSVRDSSGRATYNEQFF. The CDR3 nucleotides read TGCAGTGTTAGAGATTCTAGCGGGAGGGCCACCTACAATGAGCAGTTCTTC.

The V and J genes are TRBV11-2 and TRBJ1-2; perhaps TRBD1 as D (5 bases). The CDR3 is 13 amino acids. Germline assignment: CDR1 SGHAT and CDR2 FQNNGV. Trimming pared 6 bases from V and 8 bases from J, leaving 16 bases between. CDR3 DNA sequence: TGTGCCAGCAGTGAATCGGGAGGGGTCGGCTACACCTTC. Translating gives CASSESGGVGYTF.

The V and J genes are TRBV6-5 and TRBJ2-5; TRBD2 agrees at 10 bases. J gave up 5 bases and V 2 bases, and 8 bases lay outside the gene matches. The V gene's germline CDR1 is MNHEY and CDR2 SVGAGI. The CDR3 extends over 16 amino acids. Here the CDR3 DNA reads TGTGCCAGCAGTTACACCGGGCTAGCGGGGGCGGAGACCCAGTACTTC. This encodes CASSYTGLAGAETQYF.

CDR3 sequence (DNA): TGTGCCAGCAGCCCTGGGGTAAAAGGCTACACCTTC. Translated, it gives CASSPGVKGYTF. The rearrangement links TRBV7-9 to TRBJ1-2; D not certain. Deletions cut 5 bases from V and 8 bases from J, with 12 bases between. Germline values: CDR1 SEHNR, CDR2 FQNEAQ (reference sequence). The CDR3 has 12 residues. Looking up the rest from reference TRBV7-9 and TRBJ1-2 gives the full variable domain: DTGVSQNPRHKITKRGQNVTFRCDPISEHNRLYWYRQTLGQGPEFLTYFQNEAQLEKSRLLSDRFSAERPKGSFSTLEIQRTEQGDSAMYLCASSPGVKGYTFGSGTRLTVV.

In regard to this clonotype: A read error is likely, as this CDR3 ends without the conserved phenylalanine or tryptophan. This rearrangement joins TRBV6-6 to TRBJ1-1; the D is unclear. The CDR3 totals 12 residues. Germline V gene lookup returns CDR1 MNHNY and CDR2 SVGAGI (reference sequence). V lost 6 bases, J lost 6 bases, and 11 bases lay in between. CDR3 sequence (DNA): TGTGCCAGCAGACCGACTGAGGCTGAAGCTTTCTTG. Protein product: CASRPTEAEAFL.

CDR3 coding DNA: TGTGCCAGCTCACCACAGGGACAGGGGGCCACCTTCCTTTACAATGAGCAGTACTTC. This sequence encodes CASSPQGQGATFLYNEQYF. V gene TRBV18 combines with J gene TRBJ2-7; TRBD1 aligns across 12 bases. The CDR3 extends over 19 amino acids. V trimming: 1 base; J trimming: 7 bases; junction bases outside the gene matches: 17. CDR1 and CDR2 from the germline V gene are KGHSH and LQKENI.

The CDR3 nucleotides read TGTGCCACCAGTGATTGGGGCAGGGGCGAGCAGTACTTC. It translates to CATSDWGRGEQYF. The chain carries TRBV24-1 and TRBJ2-5, with D maybe TRBD1 (6 bases). TRBJ2-7 matches the DNA end more closely, so the J call is doubtful. The length of the CDR3 is 13 residues. Looked up from germline, CDR1 is KGHDR and CDR2 is SFDVKD.